This TCR beta chain was identified during a study of shared clonotypes between healthy human individuals. Whole-study findings and limits: Compared with clonotypes that all four donors shared, non-shared clonotypes had lower generation probabilities. At large depth, rarefaction still showed sorted-subset sequencing to be incomplete.

Approximately 220 ng DNA, approximately 31,000 T cell genomes, went into each sorted-subset replicate PCR. The assay was immunoSEQ multiplex PCR, and TCRdb's table has in-frame clones only and misses some. The table records 800,000 to 1,200,000 clones, about 84% of them present only once. Donors, without exception, were Caucasian adults residing in Nashville, Tennessee. The CDR3 totals 14 residues. Germline V CDR1 and CDR2: LGHNA, YNFKEQ. V was pared by 2 bases and J by 8 bases, with 4 bases of the junction left unmatched. As for this clone: The antigen is unknown.

Sequenced: memory CD4+ T cells from PBMCs. Subset of the sample: CD45RA-negative fraction. V is TRBV4-2 and J is TRBJ2-1, with 9 bases lining up with TRBD2. This TCR came from a man younger than 30 in good health. Some clones in this sample may be carry-over from other donors' samples. The CDR3 sequence: CASSQFVAGDEQFF. In DNA form, the CDR3 reads TGTGCCAGCAGCCAATTCGTAGCGGGAGATGAGCAGTTCTTC.